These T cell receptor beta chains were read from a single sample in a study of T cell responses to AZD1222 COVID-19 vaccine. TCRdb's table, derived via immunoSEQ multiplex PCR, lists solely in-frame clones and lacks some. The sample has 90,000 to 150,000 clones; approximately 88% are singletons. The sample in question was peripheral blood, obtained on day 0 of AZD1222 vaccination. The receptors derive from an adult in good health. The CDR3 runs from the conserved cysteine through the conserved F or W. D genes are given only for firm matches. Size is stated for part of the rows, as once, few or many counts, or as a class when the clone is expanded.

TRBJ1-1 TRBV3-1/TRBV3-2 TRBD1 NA TGTGCCAGCAGCCCGGGACAGGGGCCATCCACTGAAGCTTTCTTT CASSPGQGPSTEAFF
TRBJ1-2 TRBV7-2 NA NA TGTGCCAGCAGCTCCCCCAGGGACTACACCTTC CASSSPRDYTF
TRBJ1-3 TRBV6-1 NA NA TGTGCCAGCAGGAAACAGGGAAGCTCTGGAAACACCATATATTTT CASRKQGSSGNTIYF
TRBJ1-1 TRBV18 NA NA TGTGCCAGCTCACCTATACCTCGGGTGAACACTGAAGCTTTCTTT CASSPIPRVNTEAFF
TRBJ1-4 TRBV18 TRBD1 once TGTGCCAGCTCACCACGACAGGGCCCAACTAATGAAAAACTGTTTTTT CASSPRQGPTNEKLFF
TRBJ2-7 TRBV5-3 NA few TGTGCCAGAAGCTTGGAACCTCAGATGCAGTACTTC CARSLEPQMQYF
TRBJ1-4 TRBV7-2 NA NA TGCGCCAGCAGCCCCAAAGGAGGGTTTCGTGAAAAACTGTTTTTT CASSPKGGFREKLFF
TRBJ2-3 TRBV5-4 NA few TGTGCCAGCAGCTCACGAGCGGGCTACACAGATACGCAGTATTTT CASSSRAGYTDTQYF
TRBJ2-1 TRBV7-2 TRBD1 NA TGTGCCAGCAGCTTAAGACAGGGGGCGGGGAATGAGCAGTTCTTC CASSLRQGAGNEQFF
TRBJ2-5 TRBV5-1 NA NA TGCGCCAGCAGCTTGGAAACCCGGGAGACCCAGTACTTC CASSLETRETQYF
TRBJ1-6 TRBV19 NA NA TGTGCCAGTAGTTCAACTACAGGGACCTATAATTCACCCCTCCACTTT CASSSTTGTYNSPLHF
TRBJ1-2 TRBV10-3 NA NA TGTGCCATCAGTAAGGACGGCTATGGCTACACCTTC CAISKDGYGYTF
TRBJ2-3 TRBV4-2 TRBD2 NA TGTGCCAGCAGCCCCCAGGGGCGGGGGGGAGCAGATACGCAGTATTTT CASSPQGRGGADTQYF
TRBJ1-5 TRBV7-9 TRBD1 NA TGTGCCAGCAGCCAACTGGGACAGGGGGGCAATCAGCCCCAGCATTTT CASSQLGQGGNQPQHF
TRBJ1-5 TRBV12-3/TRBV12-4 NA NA TGTGCCAGCAGCCCTACAGGGTTCCAGCCCCAGCATTTT CASSPTGFQPQHF
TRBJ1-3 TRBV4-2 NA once TGTGCCAGCAGCCAACAGTCCTACGGGACCTCTGGAAACACCATATATTTT CASSQQSYGTSGNTIYF
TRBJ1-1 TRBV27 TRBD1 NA TGTGCCAGCAGTTTATCCCGGACAGGATGGACTGAAGCTTTCTTT CASSLSRTGWTEAFF
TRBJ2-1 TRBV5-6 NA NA TGTGCCAGCAGCTTAGGGACAAACTCCTACAATGAGCAGTTCTTC CASSLGTNSYNEQFF
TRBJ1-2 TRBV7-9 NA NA TGTGCCAGCAGCTTTGCGGCGGCAGCTGGCTACACCTTC CASSFAAAAGYTF
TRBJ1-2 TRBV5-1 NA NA TGCGCCAGCAGCTTGGATACGGGGATCTATGGCTACACCTTC CASSLDTGIYGYTF
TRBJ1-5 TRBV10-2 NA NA TGCGCCAGCAGTGATTCAGGAGGAGCTCTCAATCAGCCCCAGCATTTT CASSDSGGALNQPQHF
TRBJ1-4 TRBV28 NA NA TGTGCCAGCAGCCTGATCGAAAAACTGTTTTTT CASSLIEKLFF
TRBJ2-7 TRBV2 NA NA TGTGCCAGCAGTGAAGGTTTTTACGAGCAGTACTTC CASSEGFYEQYF
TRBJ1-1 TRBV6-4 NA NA TGTGCCAGCAGTGCCCAGGGCGGGGGGAACACTGAAGCTTTCTTT CASSAQGGGNTEAFF
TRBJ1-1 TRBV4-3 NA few TGCGCCAGCAGCCAAGACCTGGACGGATATGGTGAAGCTTTCTTT CASSQDLDGYGEAFF
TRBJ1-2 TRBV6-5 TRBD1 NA TGTGCCAGCAGGGACAGGGTAAACTATGGCTACACCTTC CASRDRVNYGYTF
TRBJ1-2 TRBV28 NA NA TGTGCCAGCAGGCCGTCACAGGGAAATGGCTATGGCTACACCTTC CASRPSQGNGYGYTF
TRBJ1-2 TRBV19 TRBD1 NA TGTGCCAGTAATGACAGGGGCCTTAACTATGGCTACACCTTC CASNDRGLNYGYTF